The sequence of this T cell receptor beta chain was determined in a study of blood T cell repertoires in COVID-19. On the study more broadly: Whether acute or convalescent, the COVID-19 samples came from the United States, Italy and Spain.

In the original analysis: Cell counts per sample came from amplifying reference gene primers. Repertoires were generated with immunoSEQ multiplex PCR, while TCRdb's copy carries only in-frame clones and drops some. That table gives V, J and clone size, and the DNA gave D and trimming. Here the sample spans about 340,000 clones, more than 70% being singletons. Patients in Seattle were enrolled during active infection, then followed longitudinally. Trimming cost V 4 bases and J 4 bases; bases outside gene matches: 7. The germline gives CDR1 SGHTS, CDR2 YDEGEE. The CDR3 runs to 15 residues. The gene calls are TRBV5-8 and TRBJ1-2; 10 bases agree with TRBD1. This sequence was found in a woman in her sixties or seventies with COVID-19, enrolled during active disease. Specimen: peripheral blood. CDR3 protein: CASSTETGGVYGYTF. CDR3 coding DNA: TGTGCCAGCAGCACGGAGACAGGGGGCGTCTATGGCTACACCTTC.